The rows below give T cell receptor beta chains drawn from one sample of a study of CD8 T cells in ankylosing spondylitis. TCRdb ran MiXCR on the 5' RACE reads and lists one entry per CDR3 protein. The repertoire has hundreds of thousands of distinct CDR3 sequences, 12% of them found once; the top ten carry around 0.51%. The sample comprised blood, either unsorted or a sorted T cell fraction (not recorded which). These receptors originate from a male donor with ankylosing spondylitis. Both conserved end residues are trimmed from each CDR3. The D gene is left open where the match is weak. Not every row has a clone size; where given, it reads once, few, many or a size class.

>NA|NA|TRBJ1-6|TRBV5-1
ASSFRDHVPPLH
>NA|TRBD1|TRBJ1-1|TRBV29-1
SVGQGASEAF
>many|NA|TRBJ2-1|TRBV29-1
SVAEADSYNEQF
>many|NA|TRBJ2-1|TRBV18
ASSLTDGYNEQF
>NA|NA|TRBJ1-2|TRBV5-1
ASSYPHPNYGYT
>many|NA|TRBJ2-7|TRBV20-1
SATPGAYSYEQY
>NA|NA|TRBJ2-5|TRBV28
ASSRTSQETQY
>many|NA|TRBJ2-1|TRBV29-1
SATPRAVWGQF
>many|TRBD1|TRBJ2-1|TRBV7-9
ASSPRDSYNEQF
>many|TRBD1|TRBJ2-1|TRBV18
ASSRGTGNYNEQF
>NA|NA|TRBJ1-1|TRBV5-1
ASSLGVETEAF
>NA|NA|TRBJ2-7|TRBV4-2
ASSQEGWAGTSSYEQY
>NA|NA|TRBJ1-2|TRBV12-3/TRBV12-4
ASSLSQTPNYGYT
>NA|NA|TRBJ2-7|TRBV28
ASSSPGFEQY
>few|TRBD1|TRBJ1-6|TRBV20-1
SARGRQGFSSLH
>many|NA|TRBJ1-2|TRBV5-1
ASSPGSVGNYGYT
>few|NA|TRBJ1-1|TRBV18
ASSPTMNTEAF
>NA|NA|TRBJ2-5|TRBV2
ASSDTGQTYQETQY
>few|NA|TRBJ2-7|TRBV6-1
ASSEYVEQY
>NA|NA|TRBJ1-1|TRBV4-1
ASRGTLLNTEAF
>NA|TRBD2|TRBJ2-1|TRBV15
ATSGTSGGAPGRQF
>NA|TRBD1|TRBJ2-3|TRBV10-3
ATSTGQGMGTDTQY
>few|NA|TRBJ2-7|TRBV20-1
SARPYGIYEQY
>few|NA|TRBJ1-5|TRBV5-1
ASSLGPGDNQPQH
>few|TRBD1|TRBJ1-2|TRBV27
ASSLRDRYYGYT
>NA|NA|TRBJ1-6|TRBV6-1
ASSPTYNSPLH
>few|NA|TRBJ2-1|TRBV20-1
SARGGVHNEQF
>NA|NA|TRBJ2-1|TRBV5-1
ASSSQPRSGGDNEQF
>few|NA|TRBJ1-4|TRBV7-9
ASASSRGANEKLF
>few|TRBD1|TRBJ2-2|TRBV5-5
ASRLTGESTGELF
>NA|TRBD2|TRBJ2-3|TRBV20-1
FGGLEGTDTQY
>many|NA|TRBJ2-2|TRBV12-3/TRBV12-4
ASSPPTGELF
>few|TRBD1|TRBJ2-5|TRBV28
ASSVPYRGETQY
>few|NA|TRBJ2-5|TRBV5-1
ASSLEGSPSGETQY
>few|NA|TRBJ2-3|TRBV11-2
ASSFGFLSGDTQY
>NA|TRBD1|TRBJ1-5|TRBV20-1
SAPARGNQPQH
>few|NA|TRBJ2-5|TRBV24-1
ATSDSGTFGTQY
>NA|NA|TRBJ1-5|TRBV12-3/TRBV12-4
ASNRQSNQPQH
>NA|TRBD1|TRBJ2-2|TRBV20-1
SARDVGQGARRELF
>NA|NA|TRBJ2-3|TRBV10-3
AISETITDTQY
>NA|TRBD1|TRBJ2-2|TRBV20-1
SGDSPNHTGELF
>NA|NA|TRBJ2-5|TRBV6-1
ASSEVAASGEETQY
>NA|TRBD1|TRBJ1-2|TRBV27
ASSYGTGYYGYT
>NA|NA|TRBJ2-3|TRBV6-5
ASSYSQGPSTDTQY
>few|NA|TRBJ2-3|TRBV4-3
ASSPRALSTDTQY
>many|NA|TRBJ2-7|TRBV12-3/TRBV12-4
ASSGTPSAYEQY
>many|NA|TRBJ1-2|TRBV12-3/TRBV12-4
ASSYSDYGYT